These 23 T cell receptor beta chains were sequenced from one sample in a study of blood T cell repertoires in COVID-19. The data were produced by immunoSEQ multiplex PCR, yet TCRdb's version contains in-frame clones alone and is incomplete. The sample consists of about 190,000 clones, under 90% of them appearing once. The specimen was peripheral blood. The origin of the receptors is a human donor in a cohort sampled during active COVID-19.

V gene TRBV7-2 combines with J gene TRBJ2-1; 7 nucleotides align to TRBD2. CDR3 size: 14 residues. Per germline, CDR1 SGHTA and CDR2 FQGNSA. Losses at the gene ends were 3 bases for V and 8 bases for J; bases not matched to a gene: 7. CDR3 protein: CASSFRRESDEQFF. CDR3 nucleotide sequence: TGTGCCAGCAGCTTCAGGCGGGAGTCCGATGAGCAGTTCTTC.

The chain joins TRBV5-4 to TRBJ1-4, with 7 nucleotides matching TRBD1. V shed 4 bases and J 3 bases; nucleotides not matched to a gene: 3. Germline CDR1 reads SGHNT; CDR2 reads YYREEE (reference sequence). The CDR3 totals 14 residues. Here the CDR3 reads CASSIGTANEKLFF. CDR3 sequence (DNA): TGTGCCAGCAGCATCGGGACAGCTAATGAAAAACTGTTTTTT.

Only a few counts were recorded for this clone. The V gene is TRBV19, the J gene TRBJ1-3; D is unresolved. The germline V gene encodes CDR1 LNHDA and CDR2 SQIVND (reference sequence). The CDR3 is 14 amino acids. Between the trimmed V and J ends, which lost 8 bases and 0 bases, there was a span of 11 bases. The CDR3 DNA reads as TGTGCCAGTGCCCGGGGAGGCTCTGGAAACACCATATATTTT. Protein product: CASARGGSGNTIYF.

CDR3 DNA sequence: TGTGCCAGCACCTCAGGGGCGAGTGCTCAGCCCCAGCATTTT. Residues: CASTSGASAQPQHF. V usage is TRBV28 and J usage is TRBJ1-5; maybe TRBD1 (6 bases). The CDR3 has 14 residues. V was trimmed by 7 bases and J by 6 bases, leaving 16 bases between them. Germline V lookup: CDR1 MDHEN, CDR2 SYDVKM.

The chain combines TRBV6-4 with TRBJ2-7, with 8 bases fitting TRBD2. The J segment lost 7 bases and the V segment lost 4 bases, leaving 9 bases of the junction unmatched. This CDR3 has 14 residues. Per germline, CDR1 MRHNA and CDR2 SNTAGT. The CDR3 DNA is TGTGCCAGCAGTGCCGATAGCGGGGTGAGGGAGCAGTACTTC. It codes for CASSADSGVREQYF.

The rearrangement joins TRBV7-9 to TRBJ1-3, with 7 positions matching TRBD1. The CDR3 extends over 18 amino acids. From germline, CDR1 is SEHNR and CDR2 FQNEAQ (reference sequence). V dropped 3 bases and J dropped 0; count of bases not matched to a gene: 11. Here the CDR3 reads CASSFWAGGFSSGNTIYF. The CDR3 bases are TGTGCCAGCAGCTTTTGGGCAGGGGGGTTCAGCTCTGGAAACACCATATATTTT.

The rearrangement joins TRBV18 to TRBJ2-1, with TRBD2 identical over 8 bases. V was pared by 1 base and J by 4 bases, with 6 bases of the junction left unmatched. The CDR3 runs 16 residues. Germline V gene sequence: CDR1 KGHSH, CDR2 LQKENI. The CDR3 DNA is TGTGCCAGCTCACCACGACTGTTAGCGGGGTACAATGAGCAGTTCTTC. Translated, it gives CASSPRLLAGYNEQFF.

CDR3 nucleotide sequence: TGTGCCAGCAGCCAAGCGGGGGGAAGAACAGATACGCAGTATTTT. Protein sequence: CASSQAGGRTDTQYF. This chain joins TRBV3-1 (or the pseudogene TRBV3-2) and TRBJ2-3, with 7 bases fitting TRBD2. Germline-derived CDR1 and CDR2 are LGHDT and YNNKEL (reference sequence). Trimming at V came to 1 base and at J to 3 bases, leaving 4 bases not matched to a gene. The CDR3 contains 15 residues.

The chain joins TRBV29-1 to TRBJ1-1, with 7 positions matching TRBD1. This CDR3 is built from 13 residues. V was pared by 6 bases and J by 5 bases, with 9 bases of the junction left unmatched. CDR1 and CDR2 (germline): SQVTM, ANQGSEA. For the CDR3, the DNA is TGCAGCGTGGGGACAGTCCTGGGGACTGAAGCTTTCTTT. Its protein is CSVGTVLGTEAFF.

This chain links TRBV5-5 with TRBJ1-6; D unclear. Germline assignment: CDR1 SGHKS and CDR2 YYEKEE (reference sequence). V was clipped by 4 bases and J by 1 base, with 12 bases between them. The CDR3 has 16 amino acids. The CDR3, as DNA: TGTGCCAGCAGCGTCCTAGCGGAGTCCTATAATTCACCCCTCCACTTT. This gives the protein CASSVLAESYNSPLHF.

This chain joins TRBV6-1 and TRBJ2-5; weak D call: TRBD2 (6 bases). Germline CDR1 and CDR2: MNHNS and SASEGT. V was cut by 2 bases and J by 4 bases, with 14 bases left in between. This CDR3 is built from 15 residues. As DNA, the CDR3 is TGTGCCAGCAGTGAACAGGGACTCGGTGGAGAGACCCAGTACTTC. Its translation: CASSEQGLGGETQYF.

V and J are TRBV21-1 and TRBJ2-1; TRBD1 is the table's D call, not checked against the DNA. TRBV21-1 has pseudogene status. The length of the CDR3 is 16 residues. CDR3 in amino acids: CASSLSDREDGNEQFF. In DNA, the CDR3 is TGTGCCAGCAGCCTTTCGGACAGGGAAGATGGGAATGAGCAGTTCTTC.

The V gene is TRBV4-1, the J gene TRBJ2-5, with 9 bases that match TRBD2. V dropped 1 base and J dropped 3; count of bases not matched to a gene: 6. Per germline, CDR1 MGHRA and CDR2 YSYEKL. The CDR3 totals 16 residues. CDR3 nucleotide sequence: TGCGCCAGCAGCCAAGTCGGTAGCGGGGGAAAAGAGACCCAGTACTTC. Amino acids: CASSQVGSGGKETQYF.

The chain is built from TRBV5-1 and TRBJ2-1, with 8 bases identical to TRBD2. V lost 0 bases, J lost 8 bases, and 10 bases stayed unmatched. Germline CDR1 is SGHRS and CDR2 is YFSETQ. This CDR3 has 16 amino acids. CDR3 amino acids: CASSLGLRGAGDEQFF. The CDR3 bases are TGCGCCAGCAGCTTGGGTCTGCGGGGGGCCGGGGATGAGCAGTTCTTC.

V usage is TRBV19 and J usage is TRBJ2-7; TRBD2 matches at 8 bases. This CDR3 comprises 14 residues. CDR1 and CDR2 (germline): LNHDA, SQIVND (reference sequence). J gave up 4 bases and V 3 bases, and 5 bases lay outside the gene matches. CDR3 DNA sequence: TGTGCCAGTAGTATCCACGGGAGGGATTACGAGCAGTACTTC. Translated: CASSIHGRDYEQYF.

V gene TRBV27 combines with J gene TRBJ2-3; 11 nucleotides line up with TRBD1. The CDR3 loop spans 16 amino acids. Germline V gives CDR1 MNHEY, CDR2 SMNVEV (reference sequence). V lost 7 bases to trimming and J lost 3 bases; unmatched junction nucleotides: 9. CDR3 protein: CASNKNRDRGTDTQYF. The CDR3, as DNA: TGTGCCAGCAACAAAAACCGGGACAGGGGGACAGATACGCAGTATTTT.

J is TRBJ1-1 and V is TRBV2; D is perhaps TRBD1 (6 bases). This CDR3 comprises 12 residues. The germline CDR1 and CDR2 sequences are SNHLY and FYNNEI. CDR3 nucleotide sequence: TGTGCGGGGGGGCGGGAGAACACTGAAGCTTTCTTT. Translating gives CAGGRENTEAFF.

V usage is TRBV27 and J usage is TRBJ2-7, with D possibly being TRBD1 (5 bases). V was clipped by 4 bases and J by 6 bases, with 16 bases between them. The CDR3 is 14 residues long. CDR1 is MNHEY and CDR2 is SMNVEV in the germline V gene (reference sequence). CDR3 amino acids: CASSSGFQPFEQYF. DNA of the CDR3: TGTGCCAGCAGTTCAGGGTTTCAGCCCTTCGAGCAGTACTTC.

The count of this clone is one. The chain employs TRBV7-2 and TRBJ1-1, with D unresolved. Trimming removed 3 bases at V and 3 bases at J, with 14 bases between. The length of the CDR3 is 15 residues. CDR1 and CDR2 from the germline V gene are SGHTA and FQGNSA. The CDR3: CASSFDPPGHTEAFF. CDR3 bases: TGTGCCAGCAGCTTTGACCCCCCTGGGCACACTGAAGCTTTCTTT.

The chain links TRBV6-6 to TRBJ1-2, with 8 bases that match TRBD1. CDR3 size: 16 residues. V shed 5 bases, J shed 4 bases, and the junction held 12 bases outside the gene matches. Germline lookup yields CDR1 MNHNY and CDR2 SVGAGI (reference sequence). CDR3 sequence: CASSRVGQGSFYGYTF. CDR3 DNA sequence: TGTGCCAGCAGTCGCGTCGGACAGGGTTCCTTCTATGGCTACACCTTC.

This clone has only a few counts. The rearrangement joins TRBV5-1 to TRBJ2-1; the D gene is possibly TRBD1 (6 bases). In germline, CDR1 is SGHRS, CDR2 YFSETQ. CDR3 length: 14 amino acids. Between the trimmed V and J ends, which lost 4 bases and 7 bases, there was a span of 15 bases. The CDR3 DNA follows: TGCGCCAGCAGCAGGCAGGGGTCGAGGAATGAGCAGTTCTTC. Protein sequence: CASSRQGSRNEQFF.

This chain connects TRBV18 to TRBJ1-5, with D perhaps matching TRBD1 (5 bases). This CDR3 region has 16 residues. Germline CDR1 reads KGHSH; CDR2 reads LQKENI. The V end was cut by 2 bases, the J end by 5 bases, with 16 bases between. CDR3 bases: TGTGCCAGCTCACCAAAAGCAATCCAGGGCGATCAGCCCCAGCATTTT. Translating it yields CASSPKAIQGDQPQHF. Combining the CDR3 with reference TRBV18 and TRBJ1-5 gives the whole variable domain NAGVMQNPRHLVRRRGQEARLRCSPMKGHSHVYWYRQLPEEGLKFMVYLQKENIIDESGMPKERFSAEFPKEGPSILRIQQVVRGDSAAYFCASSPKAIQGDQPQHFGDGTRLSIL.

The genes are TRBV3-1 (or the pseudogene TRBV3-2) and TRBJ1-5; 7 bases align to TRBD1. J lost 4 bases, V lost 4 bases, and 7 bases had no gene match. The CDR3 contains 15 residues. Germline V gene lookup returns CDR1 LGHDT and CDR2 YNNKEL (reference sequence). Here the CDR3 reads CASSRGQPTNQPQHF. CDR3 bases: TGTGCCAGCAGCCGGGGACAGCCGACGAATCAGCCCCAGCATTTT.